The clone carrying this T cell receptor (beta chain) came up a few times. The data originate from a study of Tregs in tolerant kidney transplant recipients. Unstimulated regulatory T cells (CD4+CD25+CD127-), CD4+CD25- non-regulatory cells, CD4 and CD8 cells were FACS-sorted from thawed PBMCs. The CDR3 contains 13 residues. The germline V gene encodes CDR1 KGHSH and CDR2 LQKENI. J was trimmed by 7 bases and V by 5 bases; bases with no gene match: 6. Profiled with immunoSEQ multiplex PCR; TCRdb holds only in-frame clones, not every one. Seen here are about 94,000 clones, approximately 93% observed once, and the top ten hold 0.46%.

The clonotype originates from a human donor who received a combined kidney and bone marrow transplant. Material: CD4+ T cells from blood, obtained before the transplant. V and J are TRBV18 and TRBJ2-7, with 9 bases lining up with TRBD1. Here the CDR3 reads CASSSSGTGEQYF. CDR3 nucleotide sequence: TGTGCCAGCTCATCATCCGGGACAGGGGAGCAGTACTTC.